The clone carrying this TCR beta chain has only a few counts. This entry is derived from a study of control samples from healthy donors and cancer patients. Trimming removed 3 bases at V and 4 bases at J, with 3 bases between. CDR1 is SGHTA, CDR2 FQGNSA, per germline. The length of the CDR3 is 12 residues. Only in-frame clones appear in the TCRdb table, and some are missing; sequencing was by immunoSEQ multiplex PCR. Of 15,000 to 20,000 clones in the sample, roughly 84% are singletons; the top ten hold around 28%. Source material: PBMCs. The receptor was derived from a woman aged 70-85 years with lung cancer. The chain joins TRBV7-2 to TRBJ2-2; no clear D. As DNA, the CDR3 is TGTGCCAGCAGCTTCCCCACCGGGGAGCTGTTTTTT. Translation: CASSFPTGELFF.